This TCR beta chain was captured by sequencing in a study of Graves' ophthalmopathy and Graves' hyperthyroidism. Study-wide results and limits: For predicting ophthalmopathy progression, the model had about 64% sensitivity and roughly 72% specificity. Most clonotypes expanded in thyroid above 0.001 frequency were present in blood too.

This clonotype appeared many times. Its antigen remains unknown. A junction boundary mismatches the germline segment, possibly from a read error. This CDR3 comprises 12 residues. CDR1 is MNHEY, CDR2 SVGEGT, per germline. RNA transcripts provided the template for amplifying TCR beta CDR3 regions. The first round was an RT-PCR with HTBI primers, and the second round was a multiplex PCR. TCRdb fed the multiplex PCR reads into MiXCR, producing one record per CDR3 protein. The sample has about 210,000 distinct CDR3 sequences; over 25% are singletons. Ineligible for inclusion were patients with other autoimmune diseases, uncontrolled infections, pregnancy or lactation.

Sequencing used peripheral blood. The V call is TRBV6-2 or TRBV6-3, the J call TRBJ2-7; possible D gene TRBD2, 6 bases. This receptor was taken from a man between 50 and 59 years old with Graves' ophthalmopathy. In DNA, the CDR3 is TGCGCCAGCGCGGGGCCATACGACGAGCAGTACTTC. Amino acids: CASAGPYDEQYF.